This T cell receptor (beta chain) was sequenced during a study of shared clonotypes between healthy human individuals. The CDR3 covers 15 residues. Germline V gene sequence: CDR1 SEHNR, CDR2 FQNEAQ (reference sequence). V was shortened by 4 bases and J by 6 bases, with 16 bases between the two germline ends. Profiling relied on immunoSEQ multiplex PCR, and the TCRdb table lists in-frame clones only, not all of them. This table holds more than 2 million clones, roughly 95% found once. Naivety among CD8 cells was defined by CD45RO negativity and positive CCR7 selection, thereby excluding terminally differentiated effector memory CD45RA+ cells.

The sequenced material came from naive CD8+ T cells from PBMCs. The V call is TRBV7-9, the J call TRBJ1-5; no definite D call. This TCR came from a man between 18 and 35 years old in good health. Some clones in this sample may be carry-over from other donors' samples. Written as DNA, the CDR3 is TGTGCCAGCAGCTCGTTCGGGTCACCGGGTCAGCCCCAGCATTTT. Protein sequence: CASSSFGSPGQPQHF.